This TCR beta chain is from a study of human T cells and chemical hapten exposure. Study conclusions and caveats: DPC sensitization left the count of TCRs above 1 in 1000 unchanged.

Time point: patch test 1, 2 weeks after DPC sensitization. The treatment denotes: therapeutic diphenylcyclopropenone sensitization with weekly scalp DPC. The starting material, unfractionated whole blood, was used for total RNA extraction. The germline CDR1 and CDR2 sequences are LGHDT and YNNKEL (reference sequence). The CDR3 extends over 13 amino acids. V was shortened by 6 bases and J by 9 bases, with 12 bases between the two germline ends. MiXCR, run by TCRdb on the RACE reads, gives a single entry per CDR3 protein. The sample lists tens of thousands of distinct CDR3 sequences, around 6.8% occurring once. This clonotype was counted a few times. The antigen is unknown.

Sequencing was performed on whole blood, taken in connection with sensitization to the hapten diphenylcyclopropenone (DPC). This chain links TRBV3-1 with TRBJ1-6; the D gene is possibly TRBD1 (6 bases). The origin of this receptor is a woman in her thirties with alopecia areata. Some clones in this sample may be carry-over from other donors' samples. CDR3 region: CASRDSRRSPLHF. CDR3 nucleotides: TGTGCCAGCAGGGACAGTCGGCGTTCACCCCTCCACTTT.